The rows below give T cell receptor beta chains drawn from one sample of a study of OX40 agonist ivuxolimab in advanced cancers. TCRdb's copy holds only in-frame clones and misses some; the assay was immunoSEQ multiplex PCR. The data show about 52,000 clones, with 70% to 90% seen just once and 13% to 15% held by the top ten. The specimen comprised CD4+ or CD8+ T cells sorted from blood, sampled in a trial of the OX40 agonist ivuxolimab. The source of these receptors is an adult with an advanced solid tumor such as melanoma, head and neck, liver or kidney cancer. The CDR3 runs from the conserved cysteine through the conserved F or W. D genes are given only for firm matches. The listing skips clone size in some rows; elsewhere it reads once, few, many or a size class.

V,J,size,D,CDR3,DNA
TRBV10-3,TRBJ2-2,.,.,CAATEGGQMNTGELFF,TGTGCCGCTACGGAGGGCGGGCAGATGAACACCGGGGAGCTGTTTTTT
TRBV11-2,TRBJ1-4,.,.,CASSWGTTDLRGKLFF,TGTGCCAGCAGCTGGGGCACAACAGATCTCAGGGGAAAACTGTTTTTT
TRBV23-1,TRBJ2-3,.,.,CASSQSRTEGRTDTQYF,TGCGCCAGCAGTCAATCAAGGACAGAGGGTCGAACAGATACGCAGTATTTT
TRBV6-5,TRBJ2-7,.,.,CASSYSGEQYF,TGTGCCAGCAGTTACTCGGGGGAGCAGTACTTC
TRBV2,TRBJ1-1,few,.,CASMAGEAFF,TGTGCCAGCATGGCTGGGGAAGCTTTCTTT
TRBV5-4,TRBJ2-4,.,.,CASSWGTDIQYF,TGTGCCAGCAGCTGGGGGACGGACATTCAGTACTTC
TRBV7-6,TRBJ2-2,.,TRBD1,CATRTGVTGELFF,TGTGCCACCCGGACAGGGGTCACCGGGGAGCTGTTTTTT
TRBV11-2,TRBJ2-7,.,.,CASSLSGDNSYEQYF,TGTGCCAGCAGCTTATCCGGGGACAACTCCTACGAGCAGTACTTC
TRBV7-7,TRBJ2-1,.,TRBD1,CASSFGTANNEQFF,TGTGCCAGCAGCTTCGGGACAGCTAACAATGAGCAGTTCTTC
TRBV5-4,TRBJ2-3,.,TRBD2,CASSQTSGGREYTDTQYF,TGTGCCAGCAGCCAGACTAGCGGGGGGCGAGAATACACAGATACGCAGTATTTT
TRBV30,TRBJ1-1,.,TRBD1,CAWSPLDRVNTEAFF,TGTGCCTGGAGTCCACTGGACAGGGTGAACACTGAAGCTTTCTTT
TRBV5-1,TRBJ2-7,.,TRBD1,CASSFKQRQGSEQYF,TGCGCCAGCAGCTTCAAACAACGACAGGGAAGCGAGCAGTACTTC
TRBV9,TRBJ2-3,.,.,CASSVFGGDTDTQYF,TGTGCCAGCAGCGTATTCGGCGGAGACACAGATACGCAGTATTTT
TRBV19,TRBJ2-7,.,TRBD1,CASSGQGAYYEQYF,TGTGCCAGTAGTGGGCAGGGGGCCTACTACGAGCAGTACTTC
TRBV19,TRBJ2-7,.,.,CATSPITGSYEQYF,TGTGCCACCAGCCCCATAACAGGCTCCTACGAGCAGTACTTC
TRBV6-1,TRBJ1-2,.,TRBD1,CASSEWTGRSSNYGYTF,TGTGCCAGCAGTGAATGGACAGGGCGATCCTCTAACTATGGCTACACCTTC
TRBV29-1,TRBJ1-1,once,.,CSVEDPFITEAFF,TGCAGCGTTGAAGACCCTTTTATCACTGAAGCTTTCTTT
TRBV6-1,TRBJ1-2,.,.,CASSEPGGYGYTF,TGTGCCAGCAGTGAACCGGGAGGGTACGGCTACACCTTC
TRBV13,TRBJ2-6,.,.,CASSPGGSGANVLTF,TGTGCCAGCAGCCCCGGGGGCTCTGGGGCCAACGTCCTGACTTTC
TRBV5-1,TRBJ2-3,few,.,CASTMGDTQYF,TGCGCCAGCACCATGGGAGATACGCAGTATTTT
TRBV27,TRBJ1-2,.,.,CASSPPLIDSNSNYGYTF,TGTGCCAGCAGTCCCCCGCTAATCGACAGCAACAGTAACTATGGCTACACCTTC
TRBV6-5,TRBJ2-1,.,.,CASSYEGVEQFF,TGTGCCAGCAGTTACGAGGGGGTTGAGCAGTTCTTC
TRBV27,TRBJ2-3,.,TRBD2,CASRPYSGGTDTQYF,TGTGCCAGCAGACCTTATAGCGGGGGCACAGATACGCAGTATTTT
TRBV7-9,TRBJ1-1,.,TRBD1,CASSLVSGGMNTEAFF,TGTGCCAGCAGCTTAGTTTCAGGGGGCATGAACACTGAAGCTTTCTTT
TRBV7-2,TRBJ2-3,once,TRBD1,CASSLLGGQRTATQYF,TGTGCCAGCAGCTTATTAGGGGGACAGAGGACGGCTACGCAGTATTTT
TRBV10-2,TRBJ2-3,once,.,CASSVTSTDTQYF,TGCGCCAGCAGTGTAACTAGCACAGATACGCAGTATTTT
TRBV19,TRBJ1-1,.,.,CASSIDRGTEAFF,TGTGCCAGTAGTATAGATCGGGGTACTGAAGCTTTCTTT
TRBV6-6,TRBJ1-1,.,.,CASSSGGIFTEAFF,TGTGCCAGCAGTTCGGGCGGAATTTTCACTGAAGCTTTCTTT
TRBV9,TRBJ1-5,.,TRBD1,CASSLGQGAQPQHF,TGTGCCAGCAGCCTGGGACAGGGGGCTCAGCCCCAGCATTTT
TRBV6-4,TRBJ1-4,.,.,CASSLRRRTKDEKLFF,TGTGCCAGCAGTCTCCGCCGGAGGACGAAGGATGAAAAACTGTTTTTT
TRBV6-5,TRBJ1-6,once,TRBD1,CASTYGTGANSPLHF,TGTGCCAGCACCTACGGGACAGGGGCCAATTCACCCCTCCACTTT
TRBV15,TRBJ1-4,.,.,CATSRVESNEKLFF,TGTGCCACCAGCAGAGTGGAATCTAATGAAAAACTGTTTTTT
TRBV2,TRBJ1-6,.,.,CASDRDSYNSPLHF,TGTGCCAGTGACAGAGACTCCTATAATTCACCCCTCCACTTT
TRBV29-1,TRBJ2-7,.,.,CSVEGQTSYEQYF,TGCAGCGTTGAAGGGCAGACCTCCTACGAGCAGTACTTC
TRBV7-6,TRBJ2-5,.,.,CASSSQVFWGETQYF,TGTGCCAGCAGCTCGCAGGTTTTTTGGGGGGAGACCCAGTACTTC
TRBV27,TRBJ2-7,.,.,CASSSGRGYEQYF,TGTGCCAGCAGTTCGGGTAGGGGTTACGAGCAGTACTTC
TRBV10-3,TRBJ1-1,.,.,CAISEGEMNTEAFF,TGTGCCATCAGTGAAGGGGAAATGAACACTGAAGCTTTCTTT
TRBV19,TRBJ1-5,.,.,CASTGVFNQPQHF,TGTGCCAGTACCGGGGTTTTCAATCAGCCCCAGCATTTT
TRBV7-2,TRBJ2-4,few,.,CASSLGGKNIQYF,TGTGCCAGCAGCTTAGGGGGCAAAAACATTCAGTACTTC
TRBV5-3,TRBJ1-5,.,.,CARSLNRVNQPQHF,TGTGCCAGAAGCTTGAACAGGGTAAATCAGCCCCAGCATTTT
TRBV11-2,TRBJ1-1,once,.,CASSSTPPNTEAFF,TGTGCCAGCAGCTCGACCCCCCCGAACACTGAAGCTTTCTTT
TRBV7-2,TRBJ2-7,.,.,CASSLDRDHEQYF,TGTGCCAGCAGCTTGGACAGAGACCACGAGCAGTACTTC